The rows below give T cell receptor beta chains drawn from one sample of a study of cytomegalovirus exposure and HLA in healthy donors. Clones were read by immunoSEQ multiplex PCR, and TCRdb kept only the in-frame ones, dropping some. The top ten clones hold around 22% of a sample with some 150,000 clones, 75% to 90% of them seen once. The sequenced material came from PBMCs. All receptors derive from a man in his late teens or twenties in good health and CMV-seropositive. CDR3s include the opening cysteine and the closing phenylalanine or tryptophan. Each record gives: D gene, V gene, J gene, clone size, CDR3 protein, CDR3 DNA. The D gene is left open where the match is weak. Rows may omit the clone size; those that give it use once, few, many or a size class.

D: .
V: TRBV13
J: TRBJ1-1
size: .
CDR3: CASSPLRDTEAFF
DNA: TGTGCCAGCAGCCCTCTCAGGGACACTGAAGCTTTCTTT

D: TRBD1
V: TRBV30
J: TRBJ1-1
size: few
CDR3: CAWSYKTGCGTEAFF
DNA: TGTGCCTGGAGTTACAAGACAGGGTGTGGCACTGAAGCTTTCTTT

D: .
V: TRBV30
J: TRBJ2-1
size: .
CDR3: CAWSAPGGEQFF
DNA: TGTGCCTGGAGTGCCCCCGGGGGTGAGCAGTTCTTC

D: .
V: TRBV7-3
J: TRBJ2-3
size: .
CDR3: CASSLNGGGSTDTQYF
DNA: TGTGCCAGCAGCTTAAATGGGGGCGGAAGCACAGATACGCAGTATTTT

D: .
V: TRBV2
J: TRBJ2-7
size: .
CDR3: CASTLTIIYEQYF
DNA: TGTGCCAGCACCCTGACAATCATTTACGAGCAGTACTTC

D: .
V: TRBV27
J: TRBJ2-3
size: .
CDR3: CASSFARTDTQYF
DNA: TGTGCCAGCAGTTTCGCCAGGACAGATACGCAGTATTTT

D: TRBD1
V: TRBV13
J: TRBJ2-2
size: .
CDR3: CASSFKTGTGELFF
DNA: TGTGCCAGCAGCTTCAAGACAGGGACCGGGGAGCTGTTTTTT

D: TRBD1
V: TRBV4-3
J: TRBJ2-5
size: .
CDR3: CASSQGTGEETQYF
DNA: TGCGCCAGCAGCCAAGGTACAGGGGAAGAGACCCAGTACTTC

D: TRBD2
V: TRBV27
J: TRBJ2-7
size: .
CDR3: CASSPISGTYEQYF
DNA: TGTGCCAGCAGTCCGATTAGCGGGACCTACGAGCAGTACTTC

D: TRBD2
V: TRBV5-1
J: TRBJ2-5
size: once
CDR3: CASSLLAGGETQYF
DNA: TGCGCCAGCAGCCTGCTAGCGGGAGGGGAGACCCAGTACTTC

D: TRBD2
V: TRBV4-2
J: TRBJ2-5
size: .
CDR3: CASSQDQGLAGLQETQYF
DNA: TGTGCCAGCAGCCAAGATCAGGGACTAGCGGGCCTACAAGAGACCCAGTACTTC

D: .
V: TRBV4-3
J: TRBJ2-7
size: .
CDR3: CASSQDLAYYEQYF
DNA: TGCGCCAGCAGCCAAGATCTAGCGTACTACGAGCAGTACTTC

D: .
V: TRBV10-3
J: TRBJ2-1
size: .
CDR3: CAISDTGNEQFF
DNA: TGTGCCATCAGTGATACTGGCAATGAGCAGTTCTTC

D: .
V: TRBV19
J: TRBJ1-5
size: .
CDR3: CASSRTVPSNQPQHF
DNA: TGTGCCAGTAGTCGGACAGTCCCTAGCAATCAGCCCCAGCATTTT

D: .
V: TRBV5-1
J: TRBJ1-1
size: .
CDR3: CASSYRAMNTEAFF
DNA: TGCGCCAGCAGCTACAGGGCTATGAACACTGAAGCTTTCTTT

D: .
V: TRBV6-5
J: TRBJ1-2
size: many
CDR3: CASSHGQIRDGGYTF
DNA: TGTGCCAGCAGCCACGGACAGATAAGGGATGGGGGCTACACCTTC

D: .
V: TRBV4-3
J: TRBJ2-7
size: .
CDR3: CASSQDRSYEQYF
DNA: TGCGCCAGCAGCCAAGACCGCAGCTACGAGCAGTACTTC

D: .
V: TRBV11-2
J: TRBJ1-1
size: .
CDR3: CASSFGTRNTEAFF
DNA: TGTGCCAGCAGCTTCGGGACACGGAACACTGAAGCTTTCTTT

D: .
V: TRBV6-5
J: TRBJ2-7
size: once
CDR3: CASTKRGSTYEQYF
DNA: TGTGCCAGCACCAAAAGGGGGTCAACCTACGAGCAGTACTTC

D: TRBD2
V: TRBV9
J: TRBJ2-1
size: .
CDR3: CASSGSGRASHEQFF
DNA: TGTGCCAGCAGCGGTAGCGGGAGGGCCTCTCATGAGCAGTTCTTC

D: TRBD2
V: TRBV14
J: TRBJ2-1
size: .
CDR3: CASSQGTSGGFFSYNEQFF
DNA: TGTGCCAGCAGCCAAGGGACTAGCGGGGGATTCTTCTCCTACAATGAGCAGTTCTTC

D: TRBD1
V: TRBV15
J: TRBJ2-3
size: .
CDR3: CATSGQDRGRTDTQYF
DNA: TGTGCCACCAGCGGCCAGGACAGGGGGCGGACAGATACGCAGTATTTT

D: TRBD1
V: TRBV5-1
J: TRBJ1-4
size: .
CDR3: CASSLDRGSTNEKLFF
DNA: TGCGCCAGCAGCCTGGACAGGGGGTCAACTAATGAAAAACTGTTTTTT

D: TRBD2
V: TRBV4-3
J: TRBJ2-3
size: .
CDR3: CASSQVTSVTDTQYF
DNA: TGCGCCAGCAGCCAAGTTACTAGCGTCACAGATACGCAGTATTTT

D: TRBD1
V: TRBV18
J: TRBJ2-7
size: .
CDR3: CASSPLRDSPTIGEQYF
DNA: TGTGCCAGCTCACCGTTAAGGGACAGTCCTACGATAGGCGAGCAGTACTTC

D: .
V: TRBV11-2
J: TRBJ2-1
size: .
CDR3: CASSFDRVTDEQFF
DNA: TGTGCCAGCAGCTTCGACAGAGTCACGGATGAGCAGTTCTTC

D: TRBD2
V: TRBV7-2
J: TRBJ2-1
size: .
CDR3: CASSLSYGLGNNEQFF
DNA: TGTGCCAGCAGCTTGTCTTATGGACTAGGCAACAATGAGCAGTTCTTC

D: TRBD2
V: TRBV9
J: TRBJ2-7
size: .
CDR3: CASSVDGTSAYEQYF
DNA: TGTGCCAGCAGCGTAGATGGGACTAGCGCCTACGAGCAGTACTTC

D: TRBD1
V: TRBV5-1
J: TRBJ2-1
size: .
CDR3: CASSSTGVDEQFF
DNA: TGCGCCAGCAGCTCGACAGGGGTCGATGAGCAGTTCTTC

D: .
V: TRBV4-3
J: TRBJ1-1
size: once
CDR3: CASSIKTGTEAFF
DNA: TGCGCCAGCAGCATTAAGACGGGGACTGAAGCTTTCTTT

D: TRBD1
V: TRBV19
J: TRBJ1-4
size: .
CDR3: CASSPQGQGELNEKLFF
DNA: TGTGCCAGTAGTCCCCAAGGACAGGGCGAACTTAATGAAAAACTGTTTTTT

D: .
V: TRBV4-3
J: TRBJ2-3
size: .
CDR3: CASSQDVQGAQYF
DNA: TGCGCCAGCAGCCAAGATGTCCAGGGTGCGCAGTATTTT

D: .
V: TRBV6-6
J: TRBJ1-5
size: many
CDR3: CASSPTGNSNQPQHF
DNA: TGTGCCAGCAGTCCCACAGGGAATAGCAATCAGCCCCAGCATTTT

D: TRBD1
V: TRBV6-6
J: TRBJ1-1
size: .
CDR3: CASSYRAGGQAAEAFF
DNA: TGTGCCAGCAGTTACCGAGCAGGGGGCCAGGCCGCTGAAGCTTTCTTT

D: TRBD1
V: TRBV9
J: TRBJ2-1
size: .
CDR3: CASSEDRSSYNEQFF
DNA: TGTGCCAGCAGCGAGGACAGGAGCTCCTACAATGAGCAGTTCTTC

D: .
V: TRBV7-8
J: TRBJ2-7
size: .
CDR3: CASSFREHSYEQYF
DNA: TGTGCCAGCAGCTTCCGGGAACACTCCTACGAGCAGTACTTC

D: .
V: TRBV7-2
J: TRBJ1-1
size: .
CDR3: CASSFYRDTEAFF
DNA: TGTGCCAGCAGCTTTTACAGGGACACTGAAGCTTTCTTT

D: .
V: TRBV25-1
J: TRBJ1-1
size: .
CDR3: CASSEQYEAFF
DNA: TGTGCCAGCAGTGAACAGTATGAAGCTTTCTTT

D: .
V: TRBV12-2
J: TRBJ1-1
size: .
CDR3: CASCPRPGQGALNTEAFF
DNA: TGTGCAAGTTGCCCCCGCCCCGGGCAGGGGGCGCTGAACACTGAAGCTTTCTTT

D: TRBD2
V: TRBV6-6
J: TRBJ2-7
size: .
CDR3: CASSTSGGAEQYF
DNA: TGTGCCAGCAGTACTAGCGGGGGGGCGGAGCAGTACTTC

D: .
V: TRBV21-1
J: TRBJ2-5
size: few
CDR3: CASSKTSEETQYF
DNA: TGTGCCAGCAGCAAGACTAGCGAAGAGACCCAGTACTTC

D: TRBD1
V: TRBV5-6
J: TRBJ1-2
size: .
CDR3: CASSLARTGIDGYTF
DNA: TGTGCCAGCAGCTTGGCCCGGACAGGGATCGATGGCTACACCTTC

D: .
V: TRBV7-2
J: TRBJ1-5
size: .
CDR3: CASSSWTARGNQPQHF
DNA: TGTGCCAGCAGCTCATGGACAGCCAGGGGCAATCAGCCCCAGCATTTT

D: .
V: TRBV6-5
J: TRBJ2-7
size: .
CDR3: CASSDLASPYEQYF
DNA: TGTGCCAGCAGCGACCTTGCTAGTCCCTACGAGCAGTACTTC

D: TRBD1
V: TRBV12-5
J: TRBJ1-5
size: .
CDR3: CASGPGTVYSNQPQHF
DNA: TGTGCTAGTGGTCCCGGGACAGTCTATAGCAATCAGCCCCAGCATTTT

D: TRBD1
V: TRBV5-1
J: TRBJ1-4
size: .
CDR3: CASSIDRVSGEKLFF
DNA: TGCGCCAGCAGCATAGACAGGGTCAGTGGTGAAAAACTGTTTTTT

D: TRBD1
V: TRBV4-3
J: TRBJ1-2
size: .
CDR3: CASSQATGRGYTF
DNA: TGCGCCAGCAGCCAGGCGACAGGGAGAGGCTACACCTTC

D: .
V: TRBV19
J: TRBJ2-3
size: .
CDR3: CASLEGGSTPDTQYF
DNA: TGTGCCAGCCTGGAGGGGGGGTCCACCCCAGATACGCAGTATTTT

D: .
V: TRBV6-5
J: TRBJ1-1
size: once
CDR3: CASSYEVNTEAFF
DNA: TGTGCCAGCAGTTACGAGGTGAACACTGAAGCTTTCTTT

D: .
V: TRBV6-5
J: TRBJ1-6
size: .
CDR3: CASSYDNGNSPLHF
DNA: TGTGCCAGCAGTTACGACAATGGAAATTCACCCCTCCACTTT

D: .
V: TRBV7-2
J: TRBJ2-7
size: .
CDR3: CASSFGRELGGKQYF
DNA: TGTGCCAGCAGCTTCGGGCGGGAGCTGGGGGGCAAGCAGTACTTC

D: .
V: TRBV28
J: TRBJ1-3
size: once
CDR3: CASSFGGSGGNTIYF
DNA: TGTGCCAGCAGTTTCGGGGGAAGCGGAGGAAACACCATATATTTT

D: .
V: TRBV27
J: TRBJ2-3
size: .
CDR3: CASSSRPMGGDTQYF
DNA: TGTGCCAGCAGTTCGAGACCGATGGGGGGAGATACGCAGTATTTT

D: .
V: TRBV7-2
J: TRBJ2-4
size: .
CDR3: CASSLAGLAKNIQYF
DNA: TGTGCCAGCAGCTTAGCGGGACTAGCCAAAAACATTCAGTACTTC

D: .
V: TRBV5-1
J: TRBJ2-2
size: .
CDR3: CASGPLGGGASTGELFF
DNA: TGCGCCAGCGGACCGCTTGGAGGGGGGGCCAGCACCGGGGAGCTGTTTTTT

D: TRBD1
V: TRBV13
J: TRBJ1-1
size: .
CDR3: CASSSGTGEWVTEAFF
DNA: TGTGCCAGCAGCTCTGGGACAGGGGAATGGGTTACTGAAGCTTTCTTT

D: .
V: TRBV6-5
J: TRBJ2-5
size: once
CDR3: CASSYPQETQYF
DNA: TGTGCCAGCAGTTACCCTCAAGAGACCCAGTACTTC

D: .
V: TRBV5-1
J: TRBJ2-5
size: .
CDR3: CASSLSETQYF
DNA: TGCGCCAGCAGCTTGTCTGAGACCCAGTACTTC

D: .
V: TRBV4-3
J: TRBJ1-5
size: .
CDR3: CASSQARGGDPNQPQHF
DNA: TGCGCCAGCAGCCAAGCAAGGGGGGGTGACCCCAATCAGCCCCAGCATTTT

D: TRBD1
V: TRBV29-1
J: TRBJ2-7
size: .
CDR3: CSVVGLAGQGSYEQYF
DNA: TGCAGCGTTGTAGGTCTGGCGGGACAGGGCTCCTACGAGCAGTACTTC